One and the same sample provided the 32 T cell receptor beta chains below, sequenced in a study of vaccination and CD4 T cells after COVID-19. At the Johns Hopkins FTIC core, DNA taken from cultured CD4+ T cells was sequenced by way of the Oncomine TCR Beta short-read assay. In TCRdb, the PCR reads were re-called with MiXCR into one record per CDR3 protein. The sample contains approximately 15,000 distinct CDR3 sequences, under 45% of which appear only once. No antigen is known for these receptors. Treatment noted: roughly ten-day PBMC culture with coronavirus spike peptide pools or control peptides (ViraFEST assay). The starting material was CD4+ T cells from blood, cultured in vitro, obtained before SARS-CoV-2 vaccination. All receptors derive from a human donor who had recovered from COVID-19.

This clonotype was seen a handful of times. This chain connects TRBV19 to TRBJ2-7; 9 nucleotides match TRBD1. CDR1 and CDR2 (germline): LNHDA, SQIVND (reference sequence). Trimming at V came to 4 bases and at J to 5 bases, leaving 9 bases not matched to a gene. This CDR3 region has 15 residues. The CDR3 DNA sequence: TGTGCCAGTAGTACTGAAGACAGGGGGGCCCACGAGCAGTACTTC. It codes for CASSTEDRGAHEQYF.

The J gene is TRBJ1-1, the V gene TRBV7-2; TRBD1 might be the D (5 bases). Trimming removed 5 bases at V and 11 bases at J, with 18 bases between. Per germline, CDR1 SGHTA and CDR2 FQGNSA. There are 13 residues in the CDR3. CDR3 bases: TGTGCCAGCAGCCCACCCCCAGGGAGGGGTGCTTTCTTT. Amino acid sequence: CASSPPPGRGAFF. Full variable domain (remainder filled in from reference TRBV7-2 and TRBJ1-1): GAGVSQSPSNKVTEKGKDVELRCDPISGHTALYWYRQSLGQGLEFLIYFQGNSAPDKSGLPSDRFSAERTGGSVSTLTIQRTQQEDSAVYLCASSPPPGRGAFFGQGTRLTVV.

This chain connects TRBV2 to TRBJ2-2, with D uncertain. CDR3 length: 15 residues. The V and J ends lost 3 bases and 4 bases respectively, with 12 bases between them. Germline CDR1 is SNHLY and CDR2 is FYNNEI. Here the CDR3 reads CASSEVQARTGELFF. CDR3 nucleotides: TGTGCCAGCAGTGAGGTCCAGGCCCGCACCGGGGAGCTGTTTTTT.

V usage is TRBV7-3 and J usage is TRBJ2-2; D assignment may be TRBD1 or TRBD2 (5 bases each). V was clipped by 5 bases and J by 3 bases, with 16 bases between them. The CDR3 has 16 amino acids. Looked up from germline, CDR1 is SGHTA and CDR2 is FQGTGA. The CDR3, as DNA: TGTGCCAGCAGCGCAGTTACGACAGCGGACACCGGGGAGCTGTTTTTT. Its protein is CASSAVTTADTGELFF.

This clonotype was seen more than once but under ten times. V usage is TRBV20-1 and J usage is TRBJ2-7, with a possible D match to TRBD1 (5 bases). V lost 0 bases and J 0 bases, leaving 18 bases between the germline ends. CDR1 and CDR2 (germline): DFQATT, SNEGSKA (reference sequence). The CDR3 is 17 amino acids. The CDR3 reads CSAREVRVGVYSYEQYF. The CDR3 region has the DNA TGCAGTGCTAGAGAAGTCAGGGTGGGTGTATACTCCTACGAGCAGTACTTC.

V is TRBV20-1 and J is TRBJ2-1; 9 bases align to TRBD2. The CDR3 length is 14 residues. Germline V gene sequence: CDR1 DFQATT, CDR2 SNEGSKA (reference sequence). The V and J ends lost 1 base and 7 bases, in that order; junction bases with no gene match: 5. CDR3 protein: CSARGSGGSNEQFF. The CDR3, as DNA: TGCAGTGCTAGAGGCAGCGGGGGGTCGAATGAGCAGTTCTTC.

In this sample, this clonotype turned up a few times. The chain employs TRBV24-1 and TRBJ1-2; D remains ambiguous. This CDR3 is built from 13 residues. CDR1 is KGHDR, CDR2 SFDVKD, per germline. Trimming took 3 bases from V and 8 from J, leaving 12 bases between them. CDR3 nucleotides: TGTGCCACCAGTGATGGGGTGGAGGACGGCTACACCTTC. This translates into CATSDGVEDGYTF.

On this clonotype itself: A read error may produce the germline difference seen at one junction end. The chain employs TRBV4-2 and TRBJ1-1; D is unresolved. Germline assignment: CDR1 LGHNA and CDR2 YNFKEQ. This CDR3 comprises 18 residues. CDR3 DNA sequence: TGTGCCGGCAGCCAAGATTCGGGGAAACAGTACATGAACACTGAAGCTTTCTTT. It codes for CAGSQDSGKQYMNTEAFF.

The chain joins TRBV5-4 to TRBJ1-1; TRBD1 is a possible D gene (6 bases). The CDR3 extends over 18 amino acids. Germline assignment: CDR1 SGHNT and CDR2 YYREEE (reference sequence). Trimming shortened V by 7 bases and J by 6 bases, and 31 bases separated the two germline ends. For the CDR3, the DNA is TGTGCCAGCCCCAGCTTGGTCGGGACAAACCTTGGGACGGCTGAAGCTTTCTTT. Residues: CASPSLVGTNLGTAEAFF.

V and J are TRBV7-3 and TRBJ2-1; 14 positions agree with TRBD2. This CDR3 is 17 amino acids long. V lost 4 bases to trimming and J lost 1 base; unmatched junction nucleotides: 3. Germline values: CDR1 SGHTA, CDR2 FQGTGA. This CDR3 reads CASSSGTSGGSYNEQFF. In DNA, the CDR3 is TGTGCCAGCAGCTCCGGGACTAGCGGGGGATCCTACAATGAGCAGTTCTTC.

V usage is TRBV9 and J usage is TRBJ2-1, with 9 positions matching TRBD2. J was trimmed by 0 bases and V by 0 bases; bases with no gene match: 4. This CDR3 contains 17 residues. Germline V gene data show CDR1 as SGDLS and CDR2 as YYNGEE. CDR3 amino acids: CASSVAAGGLSYNEQFF. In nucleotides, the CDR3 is TGTGCCAGCAGCGTAGCGGCGGGAGGGCTCTCCTACAATGAGCAGTTCTTC. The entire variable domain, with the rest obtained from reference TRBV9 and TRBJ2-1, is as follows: DSGVTQTPKHLITATGQRVTLRCSPRSGDLSVYWYQQSLDQGLQFLIQYYNGEERAKGNILERFSAQQFPDLHSELNLSSLELGDSALYFCASSVAAGGLSYNEQFFGPGTRLTVL.

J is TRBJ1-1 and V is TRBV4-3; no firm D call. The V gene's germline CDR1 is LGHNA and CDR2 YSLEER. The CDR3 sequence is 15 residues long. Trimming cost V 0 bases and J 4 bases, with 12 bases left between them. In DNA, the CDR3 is TGCGCCAGCAGCCAAGAGATGGGAGGTGGCACTGAAGCTTTCTTT. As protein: CASSQEMGGGTEAFF.

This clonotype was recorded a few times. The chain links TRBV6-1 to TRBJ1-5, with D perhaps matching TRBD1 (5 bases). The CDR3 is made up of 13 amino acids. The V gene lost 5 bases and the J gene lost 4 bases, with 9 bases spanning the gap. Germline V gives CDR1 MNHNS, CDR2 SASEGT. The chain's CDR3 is CASSTKGNQPQHF. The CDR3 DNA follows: TGTGCCAGCAGTACAAAGGGGAATCAGCCCCAGCATTTT.

DNA for the CDR3: TGTGCCAGCAGCACGTGGGACAGGGACGATAGCGGGGAGCTGTTTTTT. Translating it yields CASSTWDRDDSGELFF. V gene TRBV21-1 combines with J gene TRBJ2-2; TRBD1 is taken as the D call from the table, unchecked against the DNA. TRBV21-1 corresponds to a pseudogene. CDR3 length: 16 amino acids.

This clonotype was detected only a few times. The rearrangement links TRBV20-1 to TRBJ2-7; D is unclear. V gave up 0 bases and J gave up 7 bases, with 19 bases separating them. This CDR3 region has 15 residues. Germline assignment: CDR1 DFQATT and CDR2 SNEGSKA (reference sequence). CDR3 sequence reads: CSARDYGPDRLEQYF. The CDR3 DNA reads TGCAGTGCTAGAGATTATGGACCGGACCGACTGGAGCAGTACTTC.

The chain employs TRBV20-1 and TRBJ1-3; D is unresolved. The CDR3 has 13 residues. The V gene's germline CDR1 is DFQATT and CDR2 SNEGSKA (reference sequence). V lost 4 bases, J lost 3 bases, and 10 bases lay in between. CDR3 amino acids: CSANYRVGNTIYF. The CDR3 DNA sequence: TGCAGTGCTAATTATAGGGTTGGAAACACCATATATTTT.

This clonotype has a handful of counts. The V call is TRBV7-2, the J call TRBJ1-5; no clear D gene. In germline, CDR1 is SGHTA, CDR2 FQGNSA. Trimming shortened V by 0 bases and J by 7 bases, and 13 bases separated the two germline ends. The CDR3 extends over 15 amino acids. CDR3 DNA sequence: TGTGCCAGCAGCTTAGCGTGGGCCGGAGGCCAGCCCCAGCATTTT. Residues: CASSLAWAGGQPQHF.

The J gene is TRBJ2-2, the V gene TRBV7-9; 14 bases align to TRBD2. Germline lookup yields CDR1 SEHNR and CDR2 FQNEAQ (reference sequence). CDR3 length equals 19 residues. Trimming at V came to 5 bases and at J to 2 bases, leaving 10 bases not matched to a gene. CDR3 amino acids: CASSTGPGLAGANTGELFF. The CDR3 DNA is TGTGCCAGCAGCACCGGACCGGGACTAGCGGGGGCCAACACCGGGGAGCTGTTTTTT.

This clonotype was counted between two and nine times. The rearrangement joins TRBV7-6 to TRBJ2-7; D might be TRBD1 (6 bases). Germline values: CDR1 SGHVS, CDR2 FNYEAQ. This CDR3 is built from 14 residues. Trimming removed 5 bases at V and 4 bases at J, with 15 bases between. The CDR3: CASSLQDRGYEQYF. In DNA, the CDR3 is TGTGCCAGCAGCCTCCAGGACAGAGGGTACGAGCAGTACTTC.

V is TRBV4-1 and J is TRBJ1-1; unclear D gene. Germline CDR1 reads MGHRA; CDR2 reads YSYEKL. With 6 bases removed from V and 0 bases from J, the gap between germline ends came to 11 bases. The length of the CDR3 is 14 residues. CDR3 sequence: CASRAGSLNTEAFF. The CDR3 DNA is TGCGCCAGCAGGGCAGGATCTTTGAACACTGAAGCTTTCTTT.

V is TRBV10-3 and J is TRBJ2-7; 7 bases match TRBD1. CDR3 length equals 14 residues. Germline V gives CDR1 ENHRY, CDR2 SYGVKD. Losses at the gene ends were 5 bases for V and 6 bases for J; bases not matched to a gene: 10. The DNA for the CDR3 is TGTGCCATCAGTACCGGGACAGTTAAGACCGAGCAGTACTTC. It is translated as CAISTGTVKTEQYF.

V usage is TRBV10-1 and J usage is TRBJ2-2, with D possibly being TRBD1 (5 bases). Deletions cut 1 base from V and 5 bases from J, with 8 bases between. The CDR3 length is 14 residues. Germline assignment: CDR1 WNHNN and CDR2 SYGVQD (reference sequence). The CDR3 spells CASSEFSGTGELFF. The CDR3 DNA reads TGCGCCAGCAGTGAGTTTTCAGGGACCGGGGAGCTGTTTTTT.

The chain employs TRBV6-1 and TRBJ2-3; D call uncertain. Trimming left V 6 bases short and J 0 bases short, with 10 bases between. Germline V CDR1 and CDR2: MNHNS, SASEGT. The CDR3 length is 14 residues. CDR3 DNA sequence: TGTGCCAGCAGCTGGGGTGGAAGCACAGATACGCAGTATTTT. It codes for CASSWGGSTDTQYF.

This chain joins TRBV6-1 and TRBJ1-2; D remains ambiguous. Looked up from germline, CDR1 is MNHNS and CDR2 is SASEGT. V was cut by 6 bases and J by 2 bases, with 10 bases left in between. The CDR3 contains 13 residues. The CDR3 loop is CASRDQLNYGYTF. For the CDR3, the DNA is TGTGCCAGCAGGGATCAGTTGAACTATGGCTACACCTTC.

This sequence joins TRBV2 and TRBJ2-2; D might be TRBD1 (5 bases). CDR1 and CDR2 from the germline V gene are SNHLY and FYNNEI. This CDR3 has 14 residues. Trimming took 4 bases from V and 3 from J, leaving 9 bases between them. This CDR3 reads CASSVGVDTGELFF. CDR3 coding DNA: TGTGCCAGCAGTGTAGGGGTGGACACCGGGGAGCTGTTTTTT.

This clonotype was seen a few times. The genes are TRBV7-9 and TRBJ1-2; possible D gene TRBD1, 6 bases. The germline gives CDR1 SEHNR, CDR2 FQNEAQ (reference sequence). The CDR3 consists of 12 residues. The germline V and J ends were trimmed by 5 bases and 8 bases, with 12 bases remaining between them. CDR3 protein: CASSQDSGGYTF. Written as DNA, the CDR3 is TGTGCCAGCAGCCAGGACAGCGGGGGCTACACCTTC.

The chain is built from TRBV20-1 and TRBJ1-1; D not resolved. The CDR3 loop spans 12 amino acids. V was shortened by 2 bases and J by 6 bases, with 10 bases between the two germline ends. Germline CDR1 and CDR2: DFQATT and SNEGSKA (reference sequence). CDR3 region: CSARYGQSEAFF. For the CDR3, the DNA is TGCAGTGCTAGATATGGGCAGTCTGAAGCTTTCTTT.

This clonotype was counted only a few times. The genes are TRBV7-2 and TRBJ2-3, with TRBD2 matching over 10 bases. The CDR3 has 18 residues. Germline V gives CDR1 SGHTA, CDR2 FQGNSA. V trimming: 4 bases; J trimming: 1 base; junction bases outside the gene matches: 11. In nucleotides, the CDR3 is TGTGCCAGCAGCTCTCAGCGGGGGGGCCTTTCGGGCACAGATACGCAGTATTTT. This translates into CASSSQRGGLSGTDTQYF.

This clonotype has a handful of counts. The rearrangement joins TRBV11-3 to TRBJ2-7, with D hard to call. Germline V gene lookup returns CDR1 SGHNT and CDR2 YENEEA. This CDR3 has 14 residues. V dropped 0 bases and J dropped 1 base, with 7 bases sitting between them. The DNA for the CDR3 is TGTGCCAGCAGCTTAGAGGCAGGATCCTACGAGCAGTACTTC. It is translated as CASSLEAGSYEQYF.

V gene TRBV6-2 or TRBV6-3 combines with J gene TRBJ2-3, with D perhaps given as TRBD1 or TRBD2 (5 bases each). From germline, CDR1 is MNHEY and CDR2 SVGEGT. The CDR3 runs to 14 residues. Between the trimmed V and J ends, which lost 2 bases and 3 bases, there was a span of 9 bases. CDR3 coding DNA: TGTGCCAGCAGTTACGTTGGGGGTACAGATACGCAGTATTTT. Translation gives CASSYVGGTDTQYF.

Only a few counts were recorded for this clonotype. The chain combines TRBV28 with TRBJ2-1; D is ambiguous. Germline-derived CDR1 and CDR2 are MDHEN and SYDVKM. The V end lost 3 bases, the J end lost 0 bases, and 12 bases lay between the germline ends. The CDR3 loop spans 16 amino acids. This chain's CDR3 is CASSFPGRSSYNEQFF. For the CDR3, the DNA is TGTGCCAGCAGTTTCCCCGGGCGTAGCTCCTACAATGAGCAGTTCTTC.

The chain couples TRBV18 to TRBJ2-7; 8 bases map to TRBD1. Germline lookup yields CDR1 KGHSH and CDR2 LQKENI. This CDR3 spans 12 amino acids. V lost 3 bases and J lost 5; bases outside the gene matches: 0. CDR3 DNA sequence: TGTGCCAGCTCACCGACAGGGGACGAGCAGTACTTC. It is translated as CASSPTGDEQYF.